This TCR beta chain was found in a study of T-cell reconstitution after alpha-beta-depleted transplantation in children. Notes on the study in general: At around two months after transplant, the alpha-beta T cells were reportedly derived from several hundred expanded clones that came from non-depleted graft cells. The high TCRbeta diversity at day 60 in some patients came from surviving recipient T cells and thymic progenitors.

CDR1 and CDR2 (germline): SGHVS, FQNEAQ. J lost 2 bases, V lost 0 bases, and 1 base had no gene match. The CDR3 contains 15 residues. Unique molecular identifiers were incorporated when the TCRbeta library was constructed. TCRdb re-called the PCR reads through MiXCR, storing one row per CDR3 protein. This sample has 450,000 to 700,000 distinct CDR3 sequences, with roughly 30% found just once. Comment on this clonotype: The antigen is undetermined.

The sample consisted of PBMCs, taken before TCRalphabeta/CD19-depleted stem cell transplant. The V gene is TRBV7-8, the J gene TRBJ2-3, with 8 nucleotides matching TRBD1. The receptor was derived from a boy younger than two with Wiskott-Aldrich syndrome, due to receive a stem cell transplant. The CDR3 region is CASSLAQGVTDTQYF. The CDR3 nucleotides read TGTGCCAGCAGCTTAGCACAGGGGGTCACAGATACGCAGTATTTT.